These 25 T cell receptor beta chains originate from one sample sequenced in a study of blood T cell repertoires in COVID-19 (dated by TCRdb to 2018 to 2020). The library came from the immunoSEQ multiplex PCR assay. TCRdb provides this immuneACCESS table in a form limited to in-frame rearrangements. Some clones are lacking; in checked studies, under half of them reflect an unresolved V gene, and why the rest are absent is not known. The sample has 90,000 or so clones on record, 75% to 90% of them singletons. The top ten constitute around 5% of the sample. The sequencing input was peripheral blood. The source is a woman aged 80 or older with active COVID-19.

The genes are TRBV4-2 and TRBJ1-2; 7 bases map to TRBD1. The V gene end was trimmed by 1 base and the J gene end by 4 bases; junction bases not matched to a gene: 0. CDR1 LGHNA and CDR2 YNFKEQ come from the germline V gene. The CDR3 has 13 residues. Written as DNA, the CDR3 is TGTGCCAGCAGCCAAGGACAGGGCTATGGCTACACCTTC. Protein product: CASSQGQGYGYTF.

CDR3 nucleotide sequence: TGTGCCAGCAGCCAAGGGGGGACAGGACCCGCTTCAACCAACGTCTACGAGCAGTACTTC. As protein: CASSQGGTGPASTNVYEQYF. The rearrangement joins TRBV3-1 (or the pseudogene TRBV3-2) to TRBJ2-7; TRBD1 matches at 8 bases. Germline V CDR1 and CDR2: LGHDT, YNNKEL (reference sequence). V shed 1 base, J shed 3 bases, and the junction held 20 bases outside the gene matches. The CDR3 totals 20 residues.

This clone was recorded once. The genes are TRBV7-2 and TRBJ2-1; TRBD2 aligns across 14 bases. V dropped 0 bases and J dropped 5; count of bases not matched to a gene: 15. Per germline, CDR1 SGHTA and CDR2 FQGNSA. This CDR3 spans 21 amino acids. The CDR3: CASSLALPRLAGGGPDNEQFF. Written as DNA, the CDR3 is TGTGCCAGCAGCTTAGCTTTGCCGAGACTAGCGGGAGGGGGGCCGGACAATGAGCAGTTCTTC.

This CDR3 is CAISEEPGQGRYEQFF. As DNA, the CDR3 is TGTGCCATCAGTGAGGAACCGGGACAGGGTAGGTATGAGCAGTTCTTC. This chain links TRBV10-3 with TRBJ2-1; 9 bases map to TRBD1. V lost 2 bases, J lost 8 bases, and 10 bases stayed unmatched. CDR3 length equals 16 residues. Germline CDR1 ENHRY, CDR2 SYGVKD.

The table lists this clone with a count of one. The J gene is TRBJ2-5, the V gene TRBV7-3; 11 bases align to TRBD1. Per the germline V gene, CDR1 is SGHTA and CDR2 is FQGTGA. The CDR3 is 14 amino acids. V lost 5 bases, J lost 4 bases, and 3 bases stayed unmatched. CDR3 nucleotides: TGTGCCAGCAGCACCGGGACAGGGGGAGAGACCCAGTACTTC. This gives the protein CASSTGTGGETQYF.

This clone was picked up one time. The V gene is TRBV7-2, the J gene TRBJ2-7; 8 bases fit TRBD1. The CDR3 contains 15 residues. Looked up from germline, CDR1 is SGHTA and CDR2 is FQGNSA. Germline trimming cut 2 bases from V and 2 bases from J; bases unmatched to any gene: 5. This CDR3 is CASSLQGAGTYEQYF. CDR3 sequence (DNA): TGTGCCAGCAGCTTACAGGGGGCTGGGACCTACGAGCAGTACTTC. Combining the CDR3 with reference TRBV7-2 and TRBJ2-7 gives the whole variable domain GAGVSQSPSNKVTEKGKDVELRCDPISGHTALYWYRQSLGQGLEFLIYFQGNSAPDKSGLPSDRFSAERTGGSVSTLTIQRTQQEDSAVYLCASSLQGAGTYEQYFGPGTRLTVT.

The chain uses TRBV29-1 and TRBJ2-2, with D unresolved. Germline V gene data show CDR1 as SQVTM and CDR2 as ANQGSEA. This CDR3 spans 12 amino acids. V was pared by 2 bases and J by 4 bases, with 5 bases between. The CDR3 loop reads CSVEFITGELFF. DNA for the CDR3: TGCAGCGTTGAATTTATCACCGGGGAGCTGTTTTTT.

This clone was detected a few times. This chain joins TRBV6-2 or TRBV6-3 and TRBJ2-1; unclear D gene. Trimming cost V 0 bases and J 9 bases, with 9 bases left between them. Germline CDR1 and CDR2: MNHEY and SVGEGT. The CDR3 is made up of 13 amino acids. CDR3 protein: CASSYSAVTEQFF. DNA for the CDR3: TGTGCCAGCAGTTACTCTGCGGTTACTGAGCAGTTCTTC.

A note on this clone: A junction boundary mismatches the germline segment, possibly from a read error. V usage is TRBV5-1 and J usage is TRBJ1-1; D possibly corresponds to TRBD1 (6 bases). This CDR3 is 16 amino acids long. From germline, CDR1 is SGHRS and CDR2 YFSETQ. In DNA, the CDR3 is TGCGCCAGCACCTTGGACCGACAGGAACTGAACACTGAAGCTTTCTTT. It specifies CASTLDRQELNTEAFF.

The chain has TRBV30 and TRBJ2-1; possibly TRBD2 for D (6 bases). The germline V gene has CDR1 GTSNPN and CDR2 SVGIG (reference sequence). The CDR3 totals 13 residues. V shed 2 bases and J shed 5 bases, with 10 bases lying between them. The CDR3 is CAWSLQRDNEQFF. CDR3 nucleotide sequence: TGTGCCTGGAGTCTCCAGCGGGACAATGAGCAGTTCTTC.

The chain is built from TRBV2 and TRBJ1-2, with a possible D match to TRBD1 (6 bases). The germline gives CDR1 SNHLY, CDR2 FYNNEI. V lost 6 bases and J lost 8, with 16 bases in between. The CDR3 covers 13 residues. CDR3 in amino acids: CASSVFGGAGYTF. CDR3 bases: TGTGCCAGCAGCGTTTTCGGGGGGGCCGGCTACACCTTC. Combining the CDR3 with reference TRBV2 and TRBJ1-2 gives the whole variable domain EPEVTQTPSHQVTQMGQEVILRCVPISNHLYFYWYRQILGQKVEFLVSFYNNEISEKSEIFDDQFSVERPDGSNFTLKIRSTKLEDSAMYFCASSVFGGAGYTFGSGTRLTVV.

The gene calls are TRBV3-1 (or the pseudogene TRBV3-2) and TRBJ1-5; a possible D gene is TRBD1 (5 bases). Germline CDR1 and CDR2: LGHDT and YNNKEL (reference sequence). Trimming stripped 3 bases from V and 7 bases from J, with 16 bases between. This CDR3 contains 15 residues. The CDR3 loop is CASSQDSRAGQPQHF. CDR3 DNA: TGTGCCAGCAGCCAGGATAGCAGGGCTGGGCAGCCCCAGCATTTT.

J is TRBJ2-3 and V is TRBV19, with 7 bases aligning to TRBD2. The CDR3 consists of 15 residues. V was clipped by 4 bases and J by 4 bases; unmatched bases: 8. Germline V gives CDR1 LNHDA, CDR2 SQIVND (reference sequence). CDR3 sequence (DNA): TGTGCCAGTAGTACCCGGACTAGGGTCGCAGATACGCAGTATTTT. Protein product: CASSTRTRVADTQYF.

The rearrangement links TRBV4-2 to TRBJ1-1; D unresolved. This CDR3 comprises 14 residues. V was trimmed by 1 base and J by 4 bases, leaving 10 bases between them. Germline lookup yields CDR1 LGHNA and CDR2 YNFKEQ. The CDR3 loop reads CASSQVFLSTEAFF. In nucleotides, the CDR3 is TGTGCCAGCAGCCAAGTATTCCTGAGCACTGAAGCTTTCTTT.

The rearrangement uses TRBV5-1 and TRBJ2-1; 11 bases map to TRBD1. The CDR3 runs 19 residues. Germline loops: CDR1 SGHRS, CDR2 YFSETQ. Losses at the gene ends were 4 bases for V and 6 bases for J; bases not matched to a gene: 18. The CDR3 is CASSPLGGQGGHVSNEQFF. CDR3 DNA: TGCGCCAGCAGCCCGCTGGGGGGACAGGGGGGTCATGTCAGCAATGAGCAGTTCTTC.

This chain links TRBV4-3 with TRBJ2-1; tentatively, D is TRBD2 (5 bases). The V end was cut by 3 bases, the J end by 8 bases, with 14 bases between. This CDR3 is built from 14 residues. CDR1 LGHNA and CDR2 YSLEER come from the germline V gene. The CDR3 DNA reads TGCGCCAGCAGCCATGGACCGGGGTGGTATGAGCAGTTCTTC. Translating it yields CASSHGPGWYEQFF.

The chain is built from TRBV12-3 or TRBV12-4 and TRBJ2-1, with D unresolved. The length of the CDR3 is 13 residues. The V and J ends lost 3 bases and 9 bases respectively, with 12 bases between them. The CDR3 nucleotides are TGTGCCAGCAGTTTTGAAACAGACCGTGAGCAGTTCTTC. This gives the protein CASSFETDREQFF.

The chain carries TRBV15 and TRBJ2-5, with D tentatively TRBD2 (6 bases). The V gene's germline CDR1 is LNHNV and CDR2 YYDKDF (reference sequence). CDR3 length: 13 residues. V was cut by 8 bases and J by 5 bases, with 15 bases left in between. CDR3 bases: TGTGCCACCTCCGGAGGGATGTGGGAGACCCAGTACTTC. It translates to CATSGGMWETQYF.

Here the CDR3 reads CATSRGGGGTEAFF. The CDR3 region has the DNA TGTGCCACCAGCAGAGGAGGGGGGGGCACTGAAGCTTTCTTT. The chain joins TRBV15 to TRBJ1-1; the D gene is possibly TRBD1 (6 bases). Per the germline V gene, CDR1 is LNHNV and CDR2 is YYDKDF (reference sequence). This CDR3 has 14 amino acids. Trimming took 1 base from V and 4 from J, leaving 10 bases between them.

This sequence joins TRBV28 and TRBJ1-3; D remains unclear. This CDR3 has 14 amino acids. From germline, CDR1 is MDHEN and CDR2 SYDVKM. Deletions cut 6 bases from V and 4 bases from J, with 13 bases between. The CDR3 bases are TGTGCCAGCAGATGGGCGGCGGGCGGAAACACCATATATTTT. Translated, it gives CASRWAAGGNTIYF.

This chain connects TRBV7-2 to TRBJ2-5, with D perhaps matching TRBD2 (6 bases). V was cut by 4 bases and J by 5 bases, with 26 bases left in between. The CDR3 has 18 residues. Per germline, CDR1 SGHTA and CDR2 FQGNSA. The CDR3 here is CASSSTSLSTSSRETQYF. CDR3 in DNA: TGTGCCAGCAGCTCTACCAGTCTCTCGACTAGTAGTCGGGAGACCCAGTACTTC.

The rearrangement joins TRBV4-3 to TRBJ1-3; D call uncertain. Germline assignment: CDR1 LGHNA and CDR2 YSLEER. With 0 bases removed from V and 0 bases from J, the gap between germline ends came to 9 bases. There are 16 residues in the CDR3. CDR3 residues: CASSQDWESSGNTIYF. The CDR3 bases are TGCGCCAGCAGCCAAGACTGGGAGAGCTCTGGAAACACCATATATTTT.

This chain uses TRBV5-5 with TRBJ2-7, with TRBD1 identical over 7 bases. J gave up 3 bases and V 4 bases, and 7 bases lay outside the gene matches. Germline CDR1 SGHKS, CDR2 YYEKEE (reference sequence). The CDR3 contains 14 residues. CDR3 in DNA: TGTGCCAGCAGCCAGACAGGGTTTATCTACGAGCAGTACTTC. This sequence encodes CASSQTGFIYEQYF.

The chain uses TRBV5-6 and TRBJ2-4, with 9 bases lining up with TRBD1. This CDR3 has 14 amino acids. CDR1 is SGHDT, CDR2 YYEEEE, per germline. With V trimmed by 5 bases and J by 6 bases, 6 bases remained unmatched. The CDR3 region has the DNA TGTGCCAGCAGATTACCGGGACAGGGAAACATTCAGTACTTC. Its protein product is CASRLPGQGNIQYF.

V is TRBV28 and J is TRBJ1-1, with D unresolved. This CDR3 contains 12 residues. CDR1 and CDR2 from the germline V gene are MDHEN and SYDVKM. V lost 10 bases and J 0 bases, leaving 9 bases between the germline ends. The CDR3 sequence: CATLAMNTEAFF. CDR3 DNA sequence: TGTGCCACCCTAGCGATGAACACTGAAGCTTTCTTT.